The subject of this entry is one T cell receptor (beta chain). This clone occurred once. The clone's antigen remains unknown. Base qualities are not provided; no much larger clone lies one nucleotide away. This record comes from a study of blood T cell repertoires in COVID-19 (TCRdb year 2020). Broadly, across the study: Collaborator samples came from the United States, Italy and Spain and covered acute and convalescent phases of COVID-19. A de-identified subject ID, COVID-19 status, age in years and sex were almost always included in the sample metadata. Deeply sampled blood TCRbeta repertoires from subjects exposed to, actively infected with, or recovered from COVID-19 were included in the dataset. The repertoires were released in a freely available public database meant as a resource for research on the immune response to SARS-CoV-2. Where available, HLA class I and class II types were taken from metadata supplied by the sample provider and were not determined by assay-based typing. The material from the prospective study consisted of cDNA or gDNA derived from T cells, B-cell-depleted T cells, or PBMCs. The samples were drawn from two sources: the first 160 participants of the ongoing ImmuneRACE study, and 1,254 subjects contributed by 6 global collaborators.

The full study reports these points: The quantity of clinical and demographic metadata differed by source and by participant and was supplied without curation.

Whole blood was collected in K2EDTA tubes by collaborating institutions according to the institutions' own protocols. For TCRbeta analysis, collaborators shipped samples as frozen whole blood, isolated PBMCs, or DNA extracted from either of those sample types. Trimming at the junction amounts to 5 bases on V and 0 bases on J, and the germline ends lie 8 bases apart. Spanning cysteine to phenylalanine, the CDR3 consists of 14 amino acids. Kept here is only the CDR3 DNA, which spans 42 bases and is read in frame from base 1. From a lookup of the germline V gene (reference sequence), CDR1 and CDR2 are LNHDA and SQIVND. TCRbeta CDR3 regions were amplified from genomic DNA using the immunoSEQ Assay, a bias-controlled multiplex PCR. The published analysis was carried out like this. The number of nucleated cells in each sample was estimated from the amplification of reference gene primers within the assay. To quantify the absolute abundance of each unique TCRbeta CDR3 rearrangement, sequence reads were collapsed and filtered. For each sample, productive Simpson clonality was calculated as the square root of Simpson's diversity index over productive rearrangements. The source is immuneACCESS, and TCRdb retained only in-frame sequences with V and J called. Part of the clones is not carried over; for the studies checked, unresolved V genes explain less than half of this, and the remainder is unexplained. Clone size and V and J calls were adopted from that table, with D and trimming inferred from the DNA. The sample includes more than 75,000 clones, with 80% to 85% observed a single time. Jointly, the top ten make up about 17% of the sample.

This sequence originates from a woman aged 80 or over with active or convalescent COVID-19. Input material: peripheral blood. The chain is assembled from TRBV19 and TRBJ1-3, with no D gene named confidently. The CDR3 loop reads CASSDGYSGNTIYF. DNA sequence: TGTGCCAGTAGTGACGGGTACTCTGGAAACACCATATATTTT.